This record covers a single T cell receptor (beta chain). Its specificity is not known. This record belongs to a study of T cells after yellow fever vaccination. Study-level results: Abundant clonotypes from the bulk population could have been carried over as contaminants into FACS-sorted repertoires. Across the CD4 and CD8 compartments, a small share of clonotypes was present in both. Once the booster was given, most primary-vaccination clones reappeared, at approximately 97% for CD4 and approximately 88% for CD8. It was the secondary response that reached its peak faster, day 5 versus 15, but it was weaker.

TCRdb used MiXCR to reprocess the 5' RACE reads, holding one entry per CDR3 protein. The repertoire has around 70,000 distinct CDR3 sequences, approximately 6.5% of them found once; the top ten carry about a third. The CDR3 consists of 16 residues. CDR1 is MDHEN and CDR2 is SYDVKM in the germline V gene. The junction had 6 bases not matched to a gene; V was cut back by 4 bases and J by 3 bases. This sequence was found in a man between 18 and 29 years old who received the YFV17D yellow fever vaccine. The J gene is TRBJ2-3, the V gene TRBV28; 11 positions agree with TRBD2. The source was CD8+ T cells sorted from PBMCs, collected less than 6 days after the first yellow fever vaccination. The CDR3 region is CASSSTSGGLTDTQYF. The CDR3 bases are TGTGCCAGCAGTTCCACTAGCGGGGGTTTGACAGATACGCAGTATTTT.